The 19 T cell receptor beta chains below all came from one sample that was sequenced in a study of cytomegalovirus exposure and HLA in healthy donors. Some clones are missing from TCRdb's copy, which holds only in-frame ones; the method was immunoSEQ multiplex PCR. This table holds about 56,000 clones, around 90% found once. Specimen: PBMCs. The source is a young man in good health and CMV-seronegative.

The J gene is TRBJ2-1, the V gene TRBV6-4, with 7 positions matching TRBD2. Germline loops: CDR1 MRHNA, CDR2 SNTAGT. This CDR3 is built from 18 residues. The V and J ends lost 2 bases and 7 bases, in that order; junction bases with no gene match: 17. CDR3: CASSDPAQCLADLNEQFF. In DNA, the CDR3 is TGTGCCAGCAGTGACCCAGCCCAGTGCCTAGCGGATTTAAATGAGCAGTTCTTC.

The chain combines TRBV5-6 with TRBJ2-1, with D possibly matching TRBD1 (5 bases). Trimming cost V 0 bases and J 7 bases, with 11 bases left between them. From germline, CDR1 is SGHDT and CDR2 YYEEEE. This CDR3 contains 14 residues. In DNA form, the CDR3 reads TGTGCCAGCAGCTTGGCTGGGGCGGAAAATGAGCAGTTCTTC. Translating it yields CASSLAGAENEQFF.

J is TRBJ2-3 and V is TRBV5-1; 11 bases match TRBD2. The junction had 3 bases not matched to a gene; V was cut back by 1 base and J by 5 bases. Germline V lookup: CDR1 SGHRS, CDR2 YFSETQ. The CDR3 runs to 15 residues. The CDR3 nucleotides are TGCGCCAGCAGCTTGCCCACTAGCGGGAGAGATACGCAGTATTTT. It codes for CASSLPTSGRDTQYF.

The rearrangement links TRBV6-5 to TRBJ2-7; D is perhaps TRBD2 (6 bases). V shed 7 bases and J shed 1 base, with 11 bases lying between them. From germline, CDR1 is MNHEY and CDR2 SVGAGI. This CDR3 has 13 residues. CDR3 sequence reads: CASTFAGSYEQYF. Written as DNA, the CDR3 is TGTGCCAGCACCTTTGCGGGATCCTACGAGCAGTACTTC.

This chain connects TRBV11-2 to TRBJ2-5, with TRBD1 matching 11 bases. The CDR3 loop spans 18 amino acids. Trimming removed 3 bases from V and 3 bases from J; junction bases left unmatched: 12. Germline V CDR1 and CDR2: SGHAT, FQNNGV. The CDR3 DNA follows: TGTGCCAGCAGCTTTCCGCTTCTGGGGACAGGGGGGGAAGAGACCCAGTACTTC. Residues: CASSFPLLGTGGEETQYF.

The chain is built from TRBV7-6 and TRBJ2-2; D uncertain. The germline gives CDR1 SGHVS, CDR2 FNYEAQ. The CDR3 has 13 amino acids. The V and J ends lost 5 bases and 6 bases respectively, with 10 bases between them. Here the CDR3 reads CASSPILPGELFF. The DNA of the CDR3 is TGTGCCAGCAGCCCGATTCTACCCGGGGAGCTGTTTTTT.

The CDR3 sequence: CASSRHGGNAYEQYF. The CDR3 nucleotides read TGTGCCAGCAGCCGCCACGGGGGGAATGCCTACGAGCAGTACTTC. The chain recombines TRBV11-2 with TRBJ2-7, with 7 bases fitting TRBD2. This CDR3 region has 15 residues. CDR1 is SGHAT, CDR2 FQNNGV, per germline. Trimming removed 5 bases from V and 2 bases from J; junction bases left unmatched: 9.

The J gene is TRBJ2-1, the V gene TRBV15; D perhaps matches TRBD2 (5 bases). The CDR3 runs to 12 residues. The V and J ends lost 1 base and 11 bases respectively, with 9 bases between them. The germline V gene encodes CDR1 LNHNV and CDR2 YYDKDF (reference sequence). CDR3 coding DNA: TGTGCCACCAGCAGAGTGAGGGAAAAGCAGTTCTTC. Its translation: CATSRVREKQFF.

The chain uses TRBV5-1 and TRBJ1-4; 10 nucleotides match TRBD1. CDR3 size: 13 residues. Per the germline V gene, CDR1 is SGHRS and CDR2 is YFSETQ. V lost 6 bases, J lost 7 bases, and 3 bases stayed unmatched. CDR3 sequence: CASTRDRGEKLFF. The CDR3 DNA is TGCGCCAGCACCCGGGACAGGGGTGAAAAACTGTTTTTT.

The rearrangement links TRBV7-2 to TRBJ1-1; 7 nucleotides line up with TRBD1. The CDR3 extends over 14 amino acids. J gave up 3 bases and V 5 bases, and 6 bases lay outside the gene matches. Germline CDR1 is SGHTA and CDR2 is FQGNSA. CDR3 in amino acids: CASSTQQGYTEAFF. The CDR3 bases are TGTGCCAGCAGCACGCAACAGGGGTACACTGAAGCTTTCTTT.

The chain couples TRBV27 to TRBJ2-5; D remains ambiguous. Trimming shortened V by 6 bases and J by 5 bases, and 19 bases separated the two germline ends. This CDR3 is built from 15 residues. The V gene's germline CDR1 is MNHEY and CDR2 SMNVEV (reference sequence). As DNA, the CDR3 is TGTGCCAGCAGAGTTTGGTTTGAGTCAAGCGAGACCCAGTACTTC. Its protein product is CASRVWFESSETQYF.

V and J are TRBV19 and TRBJ1-5; a possible D gene is TRBD1 (5 bases). Trimming stripped 5 bases from V and 7 bases from J, with 15 bases between. Germline V gene sequence: CDR1 LNHDA, CDR2 SQIVND (reference sequence). The CDR3 sequence is 14 residues long. CDR3 DNA: TGTGCCAGTAGTGGATCGGGGGGTTTGCAGCCCCAGCATTTT. Encoded protein: CASSGSGGLQPQHF.

This chain connects TRBV10-2 to TRBJ2-1; 14 bases match TRBD2. The CDR3 length is 15 residues. V shed 7 bases and J 10 bases; nucleotides not matched to a gene: 9. Germline CDR1 and CDR2: WSHSY and SAAADI. The CDR3 loop is CASITTSGRAGEQFF. The CDR3 DNA follows: TGCGCCAGCATTACGACTAGCGGGAGGGCGGGAGAGCAGTTCTTC.

J is TRBJ1-1 and V is TRBV5-1, with 9 bases fitting TRBD1. This CDR3 is built from 15 residues. With 4 bases clipped from V and 3 bases from J, the junction kept 7 bases outside the gene matches. Per germline, CDR1 SGHRS and CDR2 YFSETQ. The CDR3 DNA reads as TGCGCCAGCAGCCCTGGACAGGGGAGGGACACTGAAGCTTTCTTT. It yields the protein CASSPGQGRDTEAFF.

The chain joins TRBV7-3 to TRBJ2-3; D perhaps matches TRBD1 (5 bases). Germline CDR1 is SGHTA and CDR2 is FQGTGA. The germline V and J ends were trimmed by 5 bases and 4 bases, with 13 bases remaining between them. The CDR3 has 14 amino acids. The CDR3 coding sequence is TGTGCCAGCAGCCCCGGACAAAAAGCAGATACGCAGTATTTT. It specifies CASSPGQKADTQYF. Together with reference TRBV7-3 and TRBJ2-3, the CDR3 gives the full variable domain: GAGVSQTPSNKVTEKGKYVELRCDPISGHTALYWYRQSLGQGPEFLIYFQGTGAADDSGLPNDRFFAVRPEGSVSTLKIQRTERGDSAVYLCASSPGQKADTQYFGPGTRLTVL.

This CDR3 reads CASSQDRGTFAEAFF. The CDR3 DNA sequence: TGTGCCAGCAGCCAAGATCGAGGGACTTTCGCTGAAGCTTTCTTT. V and J are TRBV14 and TRBJ1-1; perhaps TRBD1 as D (5 bases). Trimming removed 0 bases from V and 6 bases from J, with 14 bases in between. The CDR3 loop spans 15 amino acids. Germline V gene lookup returns CDR1 SGHDN and CDR2 FVKESK.

The V call is TRBV28, the J call TRBJ2-7; possible D gene TRBD2, 5 bases. The CDR3 length is 14 residues. The germline CDR1 and CDR2 sequences are MDHEN and SYDVKM. Trimming stripped 3 bases from V and 0 bases from J, with 9 bases between. CDR3 sequence: CASSLDSFSYEQYF. The CDR3, as DNA: TGTGCCAGCAGTTTGGACTCATTCTCCTACGAGCAGTACTTC.

The chain employs TRBV10-3 and TRBJ2-5, with D perhaps matching TRBD1 (6 bases). The CDR3 is 16 amino acids. Trimming removed 7 bases at V and 1 base at J, with 19 bases between. Germline loops: CDR1 ENHRY, CDR2 SYGVKD. In nucleotides, the CDR3 is TGTGCCATCACTGCAGGGGAGAAGGGCTTCCAAGAGACCCAGTACTTC. Translating it yields CAITAGEKGFQETQYF.

In nucleotides, the CDR3 is TGTGCCAGCAGCTTAGGACTCTTGAACACTGAAGCTTTCTTT. This translates into CASSLGLLNTEAFF. The chain couples TRBV7-6 to TRBJ1-1; no reliable D call. Looked up from germline, CDR1 is SGHVS and CDR2 is FNYEAQ. CDR3 length equals 14 residues. With 1 base removed from V and 0 bases from J, the gap between germline ends came to 6 bases. The full variable domain, completed using reference TRBV7-6 and TRBJ1-1, is GAGVSQSPRYKVTKRGQDVALRCDPISGHVSLYWYRQALGQGPEFLTYFNYEAQQDKSGLPNDRFSAERPEGSISTLTIQRTEQRDSAMYRCASSLGLLNTEAFFGQGTRLTVV.